A selection of T cell receptor beta chains follows, all from one sample in a study of response to subunit inactivated influenza vaccine. TCRdb recomputed calls from the RT-PCR reads with MiXCR, one row per CDR3 protein. In the table there are more than 450,000 distinct CDR3 sequences, less than 8% of which are singletons. This specimen was PBMCs from blood, taken less than 30 months after vaccination. These receptors all come from a man in his fifties or sixties who received an inactivated influenza vaccine. Both conserved end residues are part of each CDR3. The D gene is left open where the match is weak. Clone size, where shown, is once, few, many, or a class for clones that have expanded.

v_call	clone_size	d_call	j_call	cdr3_aa	cdr3_nt
TRBV11-1	few	TRBD2	TRBJ2-7	CASSTSGRGSSYEQYF	TGTGCCAGCAGCACCAGCGGGAGGGGGAGCTCCTACGAGCAGTACTTC
TRBV4-2	few	TRBD2	TRBJ2-3	CASSQAGAGVDTQYF	TGTGCCAGCAGCCAAGCAGGAGCGGGGGTGGATACGCAGTATTTT
TRBV3-1	many	TRBD2	TRBJ2-5	CASSRTTGTSVQETQYF	TGTGCCAGCAGCCGAACAACCGGGACTAGCGTACAAGAGACCCAGTACTTC
TRBV27	-	-	TRBJ2-2	CASSLDTGLGIRGELFF	TGTGCCAGCAGTTTAGATACAGGGTTAGGGATACGCGGGGAGCTGTTTTTT
TRBV11-2	-	-	TRBJ1-3	CASSLDHGVLETIYF	TGTGCCAGCAGCTTAGATCACGGGGTCTTGGAAACCATATATTTT
TRBV20-1	many	-	TRBJ2-1	CSAERDADNEQFF	TGCAGTGCCGAGCGCGACGCCGACAATGAGCAGTTCTTC
TRBV30	-	-	TRBJ2-5	CAWSDPRRGSETQYF	TGTGCCTGGAGTGACCCCCGTAGGGGGTCGGAGACCCAGTACTTC
TRBV4-2	many	-	TRBJ2-7	CASSQGQGAGNRYEQYF	TGTGCCAGCAGCCAAGGACAGGGCGCGGGAAATCGATACGAGCAGTACTTC
TRBV7-8	few	TRBD1	TRBJ2-7	CASSFRDRGSEQYF	TGTGCCAGCAGCTTTAGGGACAGGGGTAGCGAGCAGTACTTC
TRBV9	few	-	TRBJ2-1	CASSVGGERTASSYNEQFF	TGTGCCAGCAGCGTAGGGGGAGAAAGGACAGCGAGCTCCTACAATGAGCAGTTCTTC
TRBV6-1	-	-	TRBJ1-2	CASSEAVYSYGYTF	TGTGCCAGCAGTGAAGCGGTTTACAGCTATGGCTACACCTTC
TRBV12-3/TRBV12-4	-	TRBD1	TRBJ1-1	CASSFSGGHEAFF	TGTGCCAGCAGTTTTTCAGGGGGGCACGAAGCTTTCTTT
TRBV12-3/TRBV12-4	few	-	TRBJ1-1	CASSLFRGAGVNTEAFF	TGTGCCAGCAGTTTATTCCGGGGCGCGGGGGTGAACACTGAAGCTTTCTTT
TRBV5-1	many	TRBD1	TRBJ1-5	CASSPGQGNQPQHF	TGCGCCAGCAGCCCCGGACAGGGCAATCAGCCCCAGCATTTT